A selection of T cell receptor beta chains follows, all from one sample in a study of OX40 agonist ivuxolimab in advanced cancers. Assay: immunoSEQ multiplex PCR; the TCRdb copy retains only in-frame clones and omits some. The sample consists of just over 95,000 clones, over 75% of them appearing once. The source material was CD4+ or CD8+ T cells sorted from blood, sampled in a trial of the OX40 agonist ivuxolimab. These receptor sequences come from an adult with an advanced solid tumor such as melanoma, head and neck, liver or kidney cancer. CDR3s include the opening cysteine and the closing phenylalanine or tryptophan. A D gene is named only where the DNA matches it firmly. Clone size, where shown, is once, few, many, or a class for clones that have expanded.

D,J,V,size,DNA,CDR3
NA,TRBJ2-2,TRBV13,few,TGTGCCAGCAGACCACCTAGCGCCGGGGAGCTGTTTTTT,CASRPPSAGELFF
NA,TRBJ2-5,TRBV18,NA,TGTGCCAGCTCACCATCTATAAGCGGAGAGACCCAGTACTTC,CASSPSISGETQYF
TRBD2,TRBJ2-3,TRBV5-1,NA,TGCGCCAGCAGCCATGGACTAGCGGGAGATACGCAGTATTTT,CASSHGLAGDTQYF
TRBD1,TRBJ2-7,TRBV7-8,few,TGTGCCAGCAGCTTAGCGACAGGGTCGGACGAGCAGTACTTC,CASSLATGSDEQYF
TRBD1,TRBJ1-4,TRBV29-1,NA,TGCAGCGTTGACAGGGGGCGCGGTGAAAAACTGTTTTTT,CSVDRGRGEKLFF
NA,TRBJ2-2,TRBV28,NA,TGTGCCAGCAGGAGTGCACCGGCGCGGAACGGGGAGCTGTTTTTT,CASRSAPARNGELFF
NA,TRBJ1-4,TRBV7-9,once,TGTGCCAGCAGCTACCCCAAATCCGGACCCAGGAGGAAACTGTTTTTT,CASSYPKSGPRRKLFF
NA,TRBJ1-2,TRBV12-5,NA,TGTGCTAGTGGTTTGGGGCCGACAGGACTCTATGGCTACACCTTC,CASGLGPTGLYGYTF
TRBD2,TRBJ2-7,TRBV27,NA,TGTGCCAGCAGTCCCGGGGGGAACTACGAGCAGTACTTC,CASSPGGNYEQYF
TRBD2,TRBJ2-1,TRBV19,NA,TGTGCCAGTAGTATAGCCGCGGGAGGCAATGAGCAGTTCTTC,CASSIAAGGNEQFF
NA,TRBJ2-4,TRBV5-4,NA,TGTGCCAGTGGCCAAAAAAACATTCAGTACTTC,CASGQKNIQYF
NA,TRBJ2-3,TRBV28,NA,NA,CASILGATQYF
TRBD2,TRBJ2-3,TRBV30,NA,TGTGCTTGGGATTGGGAGGCGGGAGTAGGCTATACGCAGTATTTT,CAWDWEAGVGYTQYF
NA,TRBJ2-1,TRBV20-1,NA,TGCAGTGCTAGTTTAGGGAATGAGCAGTTCTTC,CSASLGNEQFF
TRBD1,TRBJ2-1,TRBV19,NA,TGTGCCAGTAGTAGAGGACAGGGGGCTTCCTCCAATGAGCAGTTCTTC,CASSRGQGASSNEQFF
NA,TRBJ1-5,TRBV12-5,NA,TGTGCTAGTGGCTTTCGAGGAGTCGGCAGTTTTGCTCTCAATCAGCCCCAGCATTTT,CASGFRGVGSFALNQPQHF
NA,TRBJ2-7,TRBV25-1,NA,TGTGCCAGCAGTGAAAGGGGGTGGCCCTACGAGCAGTACTTC,CASSERGWPYEQYF
NA,TRBJ2-7,TRBV6-5,once,TGTGCCAGCAGTTACTCGGCAGGGACCCCCTACGAGCAGTACTTC,CASSYSAGTPYEQYF
TRBD2,TRBJ2-1,TRBV7-2,NA,TGTGCCAGCAGCTTAGCGGGCGGGAGGCTTTACAATGAGCAGTTCTTC,CASSLAGGRLYNEQFF
NA,TRBJ1-5,TRBV28,NA,TGTGCCAGCAGGCCGGGATTTTATAATCAGCCCCAGCATTTT,CASRPGFYNQPQHF
NA,TRBJ2-1,TRBV5-1,NA,TGCGCCAGCAGCCCGGGACCTCTCAATGAGCAGTTCTTC,CASSPGPLNEQFF
NA,TRBJ2-2,TRBV7-8,NA,TGTGCCAGCAGCTTAAGGGATTTGGGGGAGCTGTTTTTT,CASSLRDLGELFF
NA,TRBJ1-2,TRBV30,few,TGTGCCTGGAGTTTGGGGTGGGACTATGGCTACACCTTC,CAWSLGWDYGYTF
NA,TRBJ1-1,TRBV7-8,NA,TGTGCCAGCAGCCGGACGGTAGGATCCATGAACACTGAAGCTTTCTTT,CASSRTVGSMNTEAFF
NA,TRBJ2-2,TRBV27,NA,TGTGCCAGCAGTTTGTGGGTAACCGGGGAGCTGTTTTTT,CASSLWVTGELFF
NA,TRBJ2-5,TRBV7-2,once,TGTGCCAGCAGCTTCGACCAAGAGACCCAGTACTTC,CASSFDQETQYF
NA,TRBJ2-7,TRBV7-9,NA,TGTGCCAGCAGCCTCACTCAGACAGACGACGAGCAGTACTTC,CASSLTQTDDEQYF
TRBD1,TRBJ1-4,TRBV7-8,NA,TGTGCCAGCAGCTTACGGTGGACAGGGCGGAAGGAAAAACTGTTTTTT,CASSLRWTGRKEKLFF
NA,TRBJ2-6,TRBV5-8,NA,TGTGCCAGCATAGACACACAAAGTCGGGCCAACGTCCTGACTTTC,CASIDTQSRANVLTF
TRBD2,TRBJ2-3,TRBV11-3,NA,TGTGCCAGCAGCCCGGGACTAGCGTTTACAGATACGCAGTATTTT,CASSPGLAFTDTQYF
NA,TRBJ2-2,TRBV5-6,NA,TGTGCCAGCAGCCGTGGTTGGCAGGGTGGCACCGGGGAGCTGTTTTTT,CASSRGWQGGTGELFF
TRBD2,TRBJ2-1,TRBV5-1,NA,TGCGCCAGCAGCTTGGAAGGGACTAGCTATGATGAGCAGTTCTTC,CASSLEGTSYDEQFF
NA,TRBJ2-7,TRBV28,NA,TGTGCCAGCACCACCCCGCTGGACGAGCAGTACTTC,CASTTPLDEQYF